Described below is a single T cell receptor beta chain sequence and its context. Its specificity is unknown. This entry comes from a study of human CD8 memory T cell subsets. Phenotypically, stem-like memory CD8+ T cells (TSTEM) were characterized as CCR7+ PD-1- TIGIT-. The authors drew RNA from duplicate vials of 150,000 sorted CD8+ T cells per subset. TCR beta libraries were made by UMI-labeled 5' RACE. Original methodology: TCR beta libraries each contained roughly 2,900 to 18,000 functional CDR3 beta clonotypes. TCRdb reprocessed the 5' RACE reads and stores each CDR3 protein as one record, lacking DNA. These V and J calls rely on TCRdb rather than the paper's analysis. The sample yields roughly 16,000 distinct CDR3 sequences, of which the top ten take up around 6.2%. Germline V gene lookup returns CDR1 MNHEY and CDR2 SVGEGT. This CDR3 contains 15 residues. Study-level points and caveats: Between stem-like memory and precursor exhausted T cell repertoires, overlap was minimal.

V and J are TRBV6-2 or TRBV6-3 and TRBJ1-1; TCRdb's D gene call, TRBD1, goes unchecked for lack of DNA. Specimen: CD8+ stem-like memory T cells (TSCM and TCM) sorted from PBMCs. Subset of the sample: stem-like memory CD8 T cells (TSTEM), CCR7+ PD-1- TIGIT-. This receptor was taken from a human donor in good health. CDR3 in amino acids: CASKEEQGANTEAFF.